The 30 T cell receptor beta chains given below trace back to one sample, sequenced in a study of CD8 T cells in ankylosing spondylitis. MiXCR was run by TCRdb on the 5' RACE reads, yielding one entry per CDR3 protein. The data show about 130,000 distinct CDR3 sequences, 7.3% seen once. Input material: blood, either unsorted or a sorted T cell fraction (not recorded which). The receptors derive from a female donor with ankylosing spondylitis or in good health (not recorded which).

A note on this clonotype: This sequence may be a read error, since a much larger clone differs from it by one base. This chain links TRBV6-1 with TRBJ1-1, with 10 bases identical to TRBD1. Germline CDR1 MNHNS, CDR2 SASEGT. The CDR3 spans 17 residues. Trimming at V came to 6 bases and at J to 7 bases, leaving 17 bases not matched to a gene. The CDR3 coding sequence is TGTGCCAGCAGGGGGACAGGGGCTCGCCTCCGAACAAGTGAAGCTTTCTTT. Translated: CASRGTGARLRTSEAFF.

This clonotype was counted at least ten times. The gene calls are TRBV27 and TRBJ2-2; TRBD2 matches 8 bases. Germline CDR1 MNHEY, CDR2 SMNVEV (reference sequence). With V trimmed by 3 bases and J by 3 bases, 3 bases remained unmatched. This CDR3 comprises 15 residues. The CDR3 DNA reads as TGTGCCAGCAGTTTCGCGGGGGGCTACACCGGGGAGCTGTTTTTT. It yields the protein CASSFAGGYTGELFF.

This chain links TRBV3-1 with TRBJ2-1; TRBD1 might be the D (6 bases). This CDR3 has 14 residues. Germline V gives CDR1 LGHDT, CDR2 YNNKEL (reference sequence). Trimming removed 5 bases from V and 5 bases from J, with 13 bases in between. CDR3 nucleotide sequence: TGTGCCAGCAGCGCAGGCAGGGGAAACAATGAGCAGTTCTTC. Encoded protein: CASSAGRGNNEQFF.

This clonotype was detected ten times or more. This rearrangement joins TRBV4-3 to TRBJ1-1; possibly TRBD1 for D (6 bases). V lost 2 bases to trimming and J lost 11 bases, with 15 bases between them. CDR1 and CDR2 from the germline V gene are LGHNA and YSLEER. The CDR3 length is 13 residues. CDR3 sequence reads: CASSQRGWGRAFF. In DNA, the CDR3 is TGCGCCAGCAGCCAACGAGGCTGGGGGCGGGCTTTCTTT.

This clonotype was recorded at least ten times. The CDR3 spells CASSHPTRGRGAEAFF. CDR3 nucleotide sequence: TGCGCCAGCAGCCACCCCACTAGGGGGCGTGGGGCTGAAGCTTTCTTT. The V call is TRBV4-1, the J call TRBJ1-1; 7 positions agree with TRBD1. This CDR3 is 16 amino acids long. In germline, CDR1 is MGHRA, CDR2 YSYEKL. V dropped 3 bases and J dropped 6; count of bases not matched to a gene: 13.

The rearrangement joins TRBV7-9 to TRBJ2-3; tentative D call: TRBD2 (7 bases). The CDR3 extends over 16 amino acids. With 1 base removed from V and 4 bases from J, the gap between germline ends came to 15 bases. Germline V gene data show CDR1 as SEHNR and CDR2 as FQNEAQ (reference sequence). The CDR3 DNA is TGTGCCAGCAGCTTAGGTCGGGGGGCCTTCGCAGATACGCAGTATTTT. Its translation is CASSLGRGAFADTQYF.

On this clonotype itself: Just one base apart from a much larger clone, this may be a read error. It is likely a read error, because the conserved phenylalanine at the end of the CDR3 is missing. The rearrangement uses TRBV7-8 and TRBJ2-7; D is uncertain. Trimming removed 5 bases at V and 3 bases at J, with 11 bases between. CDR1 and CDR2 (germline): SGHVS, FQNEAQ. This CDR3 spans 13 amino acids. The DNA of the CDR3 is TGTGCCAGCAGCCAACCTAGTTTCTACGAGCAGTACTTG. It translates to CASSQPSFYEQYL.

V usage is TRBV4-3 and J usage is TRBJ2-1, with 9 bases lining up with TRBD2. Germline trimming cut 3 bases from V and 3 bases from J; bases unmatched to any gene: 18. Germline values: CDR1 LGHNA, CDR2 YSLEER. The CDR3 spans 20 residues. In DNA form, the CDR3 reads TGCGCCAGCAGCCAGAGACTAGCGGAAGATAACCAATTCCACTACAATGAGCAGTTCTTC. Amino acid sequence: CASSQRLAEDNQFHYNEQFF.

This clonotype has a count of ten or more. V gene TRBV11-2 combines with J gene TRBJ1-6, with a weak D call TRBD1 (5 bases). V was clipped by 4 bases and J by 8 bases, with 9 bases between them. The length of the CDR3 is 13 residues. From germline, CDR1 is SGHAT and CDR2 FQNNGV. Here the CDR3 reads CASSSRGDSPLHF. In DNA form, the CDR3 reads TGTGCCAGCAGCTCCCGGGGGGATTCACCCCTCCACTTT.

This clonotype appeared a few times. The rearrangement uses TRBV11-2 and TRBJ2-7, with D maybe TRBD2 (6 bases). The germline V and J ends were trimmed by 2 bases and 3 bases, with 11 bases remaining between them. There are 14 residues in the CDR3. Germline CDR1 reads SGHAT; CDR2 reads FQNNGV. In DNA form, the CDR3 reads TGTGCCAGCAGCTTACGGGGGACCAACTACGAGCAGTACTTC. As protein: CASSLRGTNYEQYF.

This clonotype was detected ten times or more. CDR3 DNA sequence: TGTGCCAGCAGCGGAAGCCCAGGCCACGAGCAGTACTTC. This sequence encodes CASSGSPGHEQYF. V and J are TRBV7-2 and TRBJ2-7; D not resolved. The length of the CDR3 is 13 residues. The germline V gene encodes CDR1 SGHTA and CDR2 FQGNSA. The V gene lost 5 bases and the J gene lost 5 bases, with 13 bases spanning the gap.

This clonotype was detected ten times or more. This chain uses TRBV5-1 with TRBJ2-5; 7 bases are a match to TRBD1. V shed 5 bases, J shed 2 bases, and the junction held 15 bases outside the gene matches. The CDR3 totals 17 residues. CDR1 is SGHRS and CDR2 is YFSETQ in the germline V gene. The CDR3 nucleotides are TGCGCCAGCAGGAACAGGGGCCTAGAAGGGTTTCAAGAGACCCAGTACTTC. Protein: CASRNRGLEGFQETQYF.

This clonotype showed up many times. V usage is TRBV2 and J usage is TRBJ1-2; TRBD1 agrees at 9 bases. This CDR3 spans 14 amino acids. V gave up 1 base and J gave up 8 bases; unmatched junction bases: 5. The germline V gene has CDR1 SNHLY and CDR2 FYNNEI. The chain's CDR3 is CASSEERTGEGYTF. DNA for the CDR3: TGTGCCAGCAGTGAAGAGAGGACAGGGGAAGGCTACACCTTC.

In its sample, this clonotype was seen many times. This chain links TRBV11-2 with TRBJ2-2; D may be TRBD2 (7 bases). The CDR3 contains 16 residues. Per the germline V gene, CDR1 is SGHAT and CDR2 is FQNNGV. With 5 bases removed from V and 3 bases from J, the gap between germline ends came to 16 bases. The CDR3 sequence: CASSSGRGGDTGELFF. DNA for the CDR3: TGTGCCAGCAGCAGTGGTAGGGGGGGCGACACCGGGGAGCTGTTTTTT.

This clonotype was recorded at least ten times. The rearrangement uses TRBV7-2 and TRBJ1-5; a weak D match, TRBD1 (5 bases). The CDR3 is 17 residues long. The V gene's germline CDR1 is SGHTA and CDR2 FQGNSA. V was shortened by 5 bases and J by 1 base, with 18 bases between the two germline ends. Here the CDR3 reads CASSIVTVRGSNQPQHF. CDR3 DNA: TGTGCCAGCAGCATAGTGACAGTCCGAGGGAGCAATCAGCCCCAGCATTTT.

As regards this clonotype: This may stem from a read error, because a much larger clone lies one nucleotide away. This sequence joins TRBV12-3 or TRBV12-4 and TRBJ2-3; 7 positions match TRBD1. There are 15 residues in the CDR3. This CDR3 reads CGSSSQWTGPDTQYF. Here the CDR3 DNA reads TGTGGCAGCAGTTCCCAATGGACAGGTCCAGATACGCAGTATTTT.

This clonotype was observed many times. This CDR3 is CSVESNGGEQYF. Here the CDR3 DNA reads TGCAGCGTTGAATCGAATGGAGGCGAGCAGTACTTC. The J gene is TRBJ2-7, the V gene TRBV29-1; maybe TRBD2 (5 bases). The CDR3 length is 12 residues. Germline lookup yields CDR1 SQVTM and CDR2 ANQGSEA. Between the trimmed V and J ends, which lost 2 bases and 6 bases, there was a span of 11 bases.

There are many counts of this clonotype. The CDR3 coding sequence is TGTGCCAGCAGCTCCGGGACAGGGGGAAACAGCAATCAGCCCCAGCATTTT. Translated: CASSSGTGGNSNQPQHF. V gene TRBV4-2 combines with J gene TRBJ1-5; 11 bases align to TRBD1. Germline trimming cut 5 bases from V and 1 base from J; bases unmatched to any gene: 7. The CDR3 is 17 residues long. From germline, CDR1 is LGHNA and CDR2 YNFKEQ.

This clonotype was observed at least ten times. The chain is built from TRBV20-1 and TRBJ2-7; tentatively, D is TRBD2 (6 bases). Trimming removed 2 bases at V and 3 bases at J, with 11 bases between. This CDR3 has 13 residues. Per germline, CDR1 DFQATT and CDR2 SNEGSKA (reference sequence). CDR3 coding DNA: TGCAGTGCTAGACTGGGGGGAAGCTACGAGCAGTACTTC. Translation: CSARLGGSYEQYF.

This clonotype occurred many times. The chain combines TRBV7-2 with TRBJ1-2, with 8 positions matching TRBD1. The junction had 9 bases not matched to a gene; V was cut back by 1 base and J by 2 bases. This CDR3 has 17 amino acids. Germline V gene data show CDR1 as SGHTA and CDR2 as FQGNSA. This chain's CDR3 is CASSLGRDRTQNYGYTF. Here the CDR3 DNA reads TGTGCCAGCAGCTTAGGCCGGGACAGGACTCAAAACTATGGCTACACCTTC.

This clonotype was seen at least ten times. The rearrangement links TRBV6-5 to TRBJ2-3; TRBD1 matches at 7 bases. The CDR3 is made up of 14 amino acids. The germline gives CDR1 MNHEY, CDR2 SVGAGI. V lost 3 bases, J lost 5 bases, and 5 bases stayed unmatched. DNA of the CDR3: TGTGCCAGCAGTTATGGACAGGTTGGAGATACGCAGTATTTT. It codes for CASSYGQVGDTQYF.

The rearrangement uses TRBV6-4 and TRBJ1-2; TRBD1 is a possible D gene (5 bases). Trimming cost V 7 bases and J 6 bases, with 15 bases left between them. CDR3 length equals 13 residues. Germline V gene sequence: CDR1 MRHNA, CDR2 SNTAGT. The CDR3 coding sequence is TGTGCCAGCAAGGCGAGACAGATGGATGGCTACACCTTC. Amino acid sequence: CASKARQMDGYTF.

In this sample, this clonotype turned up a few times. A read error may account for a junction end that differs from germline. This CDR3 reads CASSLSPGAGELFF. The DNA for the CDR3 is TGTGCTAGCAGCTTATCTCCTGGGGCCGGGGAGCTGTTTTTT. The chain employs TRBV7-7 and TRBJ2-2; D not certain. The CDR3 is 14 residues long. CDR1 is SSHAT and CDR2 is FNYEAQ in the germline V gene (reference sequence).

Ten or more counts support this clonotype. CDR3 amino acids: CASSFGDHTGELFF. As DNA, the CDR3 is TGCGCCAGCAGCTTCGGTGATCACACCGGGGAGCTGTTTTTT. The genes are TRBV5-1 and TRBJ2-2; the D is unclear. Trimming stripped 2 bases from V and 3 bases from J, with 8 bases between. The CDR3 has 14 amino acids. The germline CDR1 and CDR2 sequences are SGHRS and YFSETQ.

In the case of this clonotype: With a much larger clone just one base away, this may be a read error. The chain combines TRBV5-6 with TRBJ2-7; D is unclear. V lost 1 base and J 1 base, leaving 6 bases between the germline ends. The germline CDR1 and CDR2 sequences are SGHDT and YYEEEE. This CDR3 is 13 amino acids long. The CDR3 region has the DNA TGTGCCAGCAGCTTGCCTCAGTCCTACGAGCAGTACTTC. As protein: CASSLPQSYEQYF.

The chain combines TRBV19 with TRBJ1-5, with 9 bases that match TRBD1. This CDR3 spans 14 amino acids. The germline CDR1 and CDR2 sequences are LNHDA and SQIVND (reference sequence). V gave up 6 bases and J gave up 9 bases; unmatched junction bases: 9. The CDR3 coding sequence is TGTGCCAGTAGCCCCACAGGGGGACAGGGGCCCCAGCATTTT. Translation: CASSPTGGQGPQHF.

The sample holds a few counts of this clonotype. The genes are TRBV30 and TRBJ1-3; no firm D call. Germline V gene sequence: CDR1 GTSNPN, CDR2 SVGIG (reference sequence). The CDR3 totals 13 residues. V was pared by 3 bases and J by 0 bases, with 6 bases between. As DNA, the CDR3 is TGTGCCTGGAGGGGTTTCTCTGGAAACACCATATATTTT. Translating gives CAWRGFSGNTIYF.

This clonotype has a count of ten or more. The chain joins TRBV3-1 to TRBJ1-6; D uncertain. V was shortened by 4 bases and J by 0 bases, with 13 bases between the two germline ends. Germline CDR1 LGHDT, CDR2 YNNKEL (reference sequence). The CDR3 contains 17 residues. DNA for the CDR3: TGTGCCAGCAGCCTCAGGACCCCTGACTCCTATAATTCACCCCTCCACTTT. This encodes CASSLRTPDSYNSPLHF.

This chain joins TRBV20-1 and TRBJ1-1, with D maybe TRBD1 (5 bases). Trimming stripped 2 bases from V and 0 bases from J, with 13 bases between. This CDR3 has 15 amino acids. CDR1 is DFQATT, CDR2 SNEGSKA, per germline (reference sequence). The CDR3: CSARKQVLVNTEAFF. The CDR3 bases are TGCAGTGCTAGAAAACAGGTTCTAGTGAACACTGAAGCTTTCTTT.

In its sample, this clonotype was seen many times. V usage is TRBV6-1 and J usage is TRBJ2-1, with D tentatively TRBD1 or TRBD2 (5 bases each). Trimming took off 5 bases at V and 0 bases at J, with 11 bases between the two ends. CDR1 and CDR2 from the germline V gene are MNHNS and SASEGT. The CDR3 extends over 15 amino acids. The CDR3 region has the DNA TGTGCCAGCAGTCGGGACGGGGCCTCCTACAATGAGCAGTTCTTC. Residues: CASSRDGASYNEQFF.